This T cell receptor (beta chain) was recovered during a study of blood T cell repertoires in COVID-19. The wider study: Italy, Spain and the United States were the sources of the convalescent and acute COVID-19 samples. T cells, B-cell-depleted T cells, or PBMCs provided the cDNA or gDNA that served as material.

In this sample, this clone turned up once. Trimming shortened V by 3 bases and J by 5 bases, and 13 bases separated the two germline ends. Germline V CDR1 and CDR2: SGHRS, YFSETQ. The CDR3 runs 14 residues. In the source study's methods: The authors estimated nucleated cell counts from reference gene primer amplification. Profiling relied on immunoSEQ multiplex PCR, and the TCRdb table lists in-frame clones only, not all of them. V, J and clone size derive from that table, while D and trimming were established from the DNA sequence. Altogether 150,000 to 200,000 clones are present, around 84% being singletons, with the ten largest covering around an eighth.

The sequence was collected from a man aged 25-45 years with active or convalescent COVID-19. The sequenced material came from peripheral blood. The chain employs TRBV5-1 and TRBJ2-3; D might be TRBD1 (6 bases). CDR3 loop: CASSSLKGEDTQYF. The CDR3 nucleotides are TGCGCCAGCAGCTCCCTAAAGGGGGAAGATACGCAGTATTTT.